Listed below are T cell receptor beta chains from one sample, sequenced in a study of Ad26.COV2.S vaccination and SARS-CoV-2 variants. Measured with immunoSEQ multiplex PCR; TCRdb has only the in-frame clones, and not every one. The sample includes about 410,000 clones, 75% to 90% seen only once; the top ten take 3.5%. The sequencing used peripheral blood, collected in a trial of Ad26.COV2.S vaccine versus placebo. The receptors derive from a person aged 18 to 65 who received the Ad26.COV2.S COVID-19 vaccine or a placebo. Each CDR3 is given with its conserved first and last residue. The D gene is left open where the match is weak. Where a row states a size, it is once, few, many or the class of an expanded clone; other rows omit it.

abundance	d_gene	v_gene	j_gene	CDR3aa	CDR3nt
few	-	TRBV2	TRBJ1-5	CASSLQKNQPQHF	TGTGCCAGCAGCCTACAGAAAAATCAGCCCCAGCATTTT
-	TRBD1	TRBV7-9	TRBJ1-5	CASSLGTGVNQPQHF	TGTGCCAGCAGCTTGGGGACAGGTGTCAATCAGCCCCAGCATTTT
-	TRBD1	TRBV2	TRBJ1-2	CASTQDRGNYGYTF	TGTGCCAGCACCCAAGACAGGGGAAACTATGGCTACACCTTC
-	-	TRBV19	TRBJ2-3	CASSIGAEDTQYF	TGTGCCAGTAGTATCGGGGCGGAGGATACGCAGTATTTT
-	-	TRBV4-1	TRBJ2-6	CASSHLEGAGANVLTF	TGCGCCAGCAGCCACCTGGAGGGCGCCGGGGCCAACGTCCTGACTTTC
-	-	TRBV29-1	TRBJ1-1	CSVVMVGTEAFF	TGCAGCGTTGTAATGGTAGGCACTGAAGCTTTCTTT
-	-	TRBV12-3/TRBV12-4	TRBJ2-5	CASSRDYQETQYF	TGTGCCAGCAGCCGGGACTACCAAGAGACCCAGTACTTC
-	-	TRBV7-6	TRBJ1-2	CASSLVEGSYGYTF	TGTGCCAGCAGCTTAGTGGAGGGGAGCTATGGCTACACCTTC
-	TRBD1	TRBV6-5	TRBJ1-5	CASSQGGTGNQPQHF	TGTGCCAGCAGCCAGGGGGGTACGGGCAATCAGCCCCAGCATTTT
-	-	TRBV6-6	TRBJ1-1	CASSSSGVTEAFF	TGTGCCAGCAGTTCCTCGGGGGTCACTGAAGCTTTCTTT
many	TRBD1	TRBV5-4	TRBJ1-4	CASSWGQANEKLFF	TGTGCCAGCAGCTGGGGACAGGCTAATGAAAAACTGTTTTTT
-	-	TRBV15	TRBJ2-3	CATSRVPGALTDTQYF	TGTGCCACCAGCAGAGTTCCGGGGGCCCTCACAGATACGCAGTATTTT
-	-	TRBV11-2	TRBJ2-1	CASSLDLLRGREQFF	TGTGCCAGCAGCTTAGATCTCTTGAGGGGACGTGAGCAGTTCTTC
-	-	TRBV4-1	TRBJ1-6	CASSHPDRNSPLHF	TGCGCCAGCAGCCATCCCGACCGAAATTCACCCCTCCACTTT
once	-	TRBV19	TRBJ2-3	CASRGPWGSTQDTQYF	TGTGCCAGCAGGGGACCGTGGGGGAGCACACAAGATACGCAGTATTTT
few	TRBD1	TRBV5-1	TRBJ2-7	CASSKDRGRDEQYF	TGCGCCAGCAGCAAAGACAGGGGACGGGACGAGCAGTACTTC
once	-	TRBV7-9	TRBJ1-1	CASSLVQTRRDEAFF	TGTGCCAGCAGCTTAGTTCAGACCCGACGGGATGAAGCTTTCTTT
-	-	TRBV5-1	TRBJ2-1	CASTMGGPGEQFF	TGCGCCAGCACCATGGGGGGTCCGGGAGAGCAGTTCTTC
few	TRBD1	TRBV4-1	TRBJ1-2	CASSQPGQKRYGYTF	TGCGCCAGCAGCCAGCCGGGACAGAAAAGGTATGGCTACACCTTC
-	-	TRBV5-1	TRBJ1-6	CASSLEGHQGSPLHF	TGCGCCAGCAGCTTGGAGGGACATCAAGGGTCACCCCTCCACTTT
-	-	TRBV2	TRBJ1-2	CASSESALGYTF	TGTGCCAGCAGTGAATCGGCGCTGGGCTACACCTTC
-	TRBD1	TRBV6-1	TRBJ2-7	CASSELRTGRSYEQYF	TGTGCCAGCAGTGAATTGAGGACAGGGAGGTCCTACGAGCAGTACTTC
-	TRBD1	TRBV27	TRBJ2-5	CASSSYRGEETQYF	TGTGCCAGCAGTTCGTACAGGGGTGAAGAGACCCAGTACTTC
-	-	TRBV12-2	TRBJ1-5	CASRRTRTLSGNQPQHF	TGTGCAAGTCGCCGGACAAGAACCCTCTCGGGCAATCAGCCCCAGCATTTT
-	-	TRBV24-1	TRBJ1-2	CATSEGVYGYTF	TGTGCCACCAGTGAAGGGGTCTATGGCTACACCTTC
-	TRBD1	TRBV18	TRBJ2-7	CASSPAGTGVSGEQYF	TGTGCCAGCTCACCCGCCGGGACAGGGGTTTCCGGCGAGCAGTACTTC
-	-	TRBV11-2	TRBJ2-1	CASSPGVRSFEQFF	TGTGCCAGCAGCCCGGGGGTCAGGAGTTTTGAGCAGTTCTTC
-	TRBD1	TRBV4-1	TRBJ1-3	CASSQARDRGNTIYF	TGCGCCAGCAGCCAAGCCCGGGACAGAGGAAACACCATATATTTT
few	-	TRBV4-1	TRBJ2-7	CASSQGPGNEQYF	TGCGCCAGCAGCCAAGGCCCAGGGAACGAGCAGTACTTC
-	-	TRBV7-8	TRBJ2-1	CASSYASALSYNEQFF	TGTGCCAGCAGCTACGCTAGCGCGCTCTCCTACAATGAGCAGTTCTTC
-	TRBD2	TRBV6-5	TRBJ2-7	CASSAGTSISYEQYF	TGTGCCAGCAGCGCCGGGACTAGCATCTCCTACGAGCAGTACTTC
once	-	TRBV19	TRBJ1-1	CASTSWGRNTEAFF	TGTGCCAGTACCTCGTGGGGCCGAAACACTGAAGCTTTCTTT
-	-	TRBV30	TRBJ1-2	CAWSVGGDYGYTF	TGTGCCTGGAGTGTAGGGGGGGACTATGGCTACACCTTC
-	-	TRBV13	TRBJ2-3	CASSYALRASDTQYF	TGTGCCAGCAGTTATGCCCTCCGGGCTTCAGATACGCAGTATTTT
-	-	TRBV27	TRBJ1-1	CASRLGGTTEAFF	TGTGCCAGCAGACTGGGGGGAACGACTGAAGCTTTCTTT
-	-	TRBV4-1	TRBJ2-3	CASSQGTPNTDTQYF	TGCGCCAGCAGCCAGGGGACACCGAACACAGATACGCAGTATTTT
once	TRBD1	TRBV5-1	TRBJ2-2	CASSSGQVTNTGELFF	TGCGCCAGCAGCTCAGGACAGGTTACGAACACCGGGGAGCTGTTTTTT
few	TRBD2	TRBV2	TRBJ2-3	CASRKSFFREGTDTQYF	TGTGCCAGCAGAAAAAGCTTCTTTCGGGAGGGGACAGATACGCAGTATTTT
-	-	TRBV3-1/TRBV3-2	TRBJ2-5	CASSQDKVETQYF	TGTGCCAGCAGCCAAGATAAGGTGGAGACCCAGTACTTC
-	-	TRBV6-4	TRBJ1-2	CASSVAAGENNGYTF	TGTGCCAGCAGTGTCGCGGCGGGGGAAAATAATGGCTACACCTTC
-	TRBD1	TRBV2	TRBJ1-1	CASSGTGSEAFF	TGTGCCAGCAGTGGGACAGGGTCCGAAGCTTTCTTT
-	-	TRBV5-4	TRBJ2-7	CASSLGSSYEQYF	TGTGCCAGCAGCTTGGGTAGTTCCTACGAGCAGTACTTC
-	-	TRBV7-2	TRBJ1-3	CASSLLGGGTGNTIYF	TGTGCCAGCAGCCTCTTAGGTGGGGGGACTGGAAACACCATATATTTT
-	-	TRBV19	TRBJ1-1	CASNDGQGMNTEAFF	TGTGCCAGTAATGACGGACAAGGTATGAACACTGAAGCTTTCTTT
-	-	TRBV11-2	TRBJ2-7	CASSILSRRAKNEQYF	TGTGCCAGCAGTATCCTTTCCCGCAGGGCCAAGAACGAGCAGTACTTC
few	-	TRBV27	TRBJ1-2	CASSWRQGRGYTF	TGTGCCAGCAGTTGGCGGCAGGGCCGTGGCTACACCTTC
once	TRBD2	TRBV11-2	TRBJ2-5	CASSLGGGAVETQYF	TGTGCCAGCAGCTTGGGCGGGGGGGCGGTAGAGACCCAGTACTTC
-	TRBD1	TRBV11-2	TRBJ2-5	CASSVPGQGRETQYF	TGTGCCAGCAGCGTGCCGGGACAGGGAAGGGAGACCCAGTACTTC
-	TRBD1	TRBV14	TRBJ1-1	CASSQELPGTGERVTEAFF	TGTGCCAGCAGCCAAGAGCTCCCAGGGACAGGGGAACGGGTCACTGAAGCTTTCTTT
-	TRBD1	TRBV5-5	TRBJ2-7	CASSLRQGTLYEQYF	TGTGCCAGCAGCCTTCGACAGGGGACACTCTACGAGCAGTACTTC